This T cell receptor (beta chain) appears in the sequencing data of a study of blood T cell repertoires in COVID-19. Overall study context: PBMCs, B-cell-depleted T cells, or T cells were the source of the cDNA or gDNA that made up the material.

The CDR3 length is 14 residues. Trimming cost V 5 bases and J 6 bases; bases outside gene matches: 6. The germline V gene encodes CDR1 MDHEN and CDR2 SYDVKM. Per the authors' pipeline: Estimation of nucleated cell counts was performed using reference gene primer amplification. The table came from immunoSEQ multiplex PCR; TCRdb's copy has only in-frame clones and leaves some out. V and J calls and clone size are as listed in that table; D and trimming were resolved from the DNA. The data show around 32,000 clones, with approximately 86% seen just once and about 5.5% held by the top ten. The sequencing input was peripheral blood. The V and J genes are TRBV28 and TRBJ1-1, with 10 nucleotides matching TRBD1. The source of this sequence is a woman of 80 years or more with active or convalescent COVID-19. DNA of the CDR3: TGTGCCAGCAGTCGGACAGGGGGAGGGCCTGAAGCTTTCTTT. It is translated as CASSRTGGGPEAFF.